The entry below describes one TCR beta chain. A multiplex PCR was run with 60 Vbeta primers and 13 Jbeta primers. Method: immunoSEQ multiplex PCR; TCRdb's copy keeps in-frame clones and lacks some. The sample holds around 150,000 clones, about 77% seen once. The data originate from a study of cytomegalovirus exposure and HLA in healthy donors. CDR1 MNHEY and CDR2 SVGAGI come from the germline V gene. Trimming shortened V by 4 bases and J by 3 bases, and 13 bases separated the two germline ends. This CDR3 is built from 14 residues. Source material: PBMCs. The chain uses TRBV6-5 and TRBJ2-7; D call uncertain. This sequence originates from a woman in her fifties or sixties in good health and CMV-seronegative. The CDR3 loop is CASSFAHGSYEQYF. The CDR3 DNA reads TGTGCCAGCAGTTTTGCCCATGGCAGCTACGAGCAGTACTTC.